These 14 T cell receptor beta chains came from one sample sequenced in a study of blood T cells in healthy people across ages. Next came a second PCR, run for roughly 6 to 11 cycles, which used a sample-barcoded 5' primer along with a J-beta primer mix. A single record per CDR3 protein comes from TCRdb applying MiXCR to the 5' RACE reads. The sample lists approximately 600,000 distinct CDR3 sequences; under 65% were seen once. The sequencing sample was made of blood. These receptors were taken from a man between 60 and 75 years old in good health.

The genes are TRBV6-1 and TRBJ1-4; D ambiguous. The CDR3 loop spans 16 amino acids. Germline CDR1 and CDR2: MNHNS and SASEGT. Trimming pared 4 bases from V and 4 bases from J, leaving 16 bases between. DNA for the CDR3: TGTGCCAGCAGTGTTGGGGTATTAGGAAGTAATGAAAAACTGTTTTTT. Translating it yields CASSVGVLGSNEKLFF.

This chain connects TRBV12-3 or TRBV12-4 to TRBJ2-5; D possibly uses TRBD1 or TRBD2 (6 bases each). V lost 2 bases to trimming and J lost 4 bases, with 11 bases between them. This CDR3 has 14 residues. The DNA of the CDR3 is TGTGCCAGCAGTTTATGGGGGGCCGGAGAGACCCAGTACTTC. The encoded protein is CASSLWGAGETQYF.

This clonotype was counted between two and nine times. The chain carries TRBV5-1 and TRBJ2-1; D is perhaps TRBD2 (5 bases). Germline V gene sequence: CDR1 SGHRS, CDR2 YFSETQ. The CDR3 sequence is 13 residues long. Deletions cut 4 bases from V and 4 bases from J, with 9 bases between. CDR3 sequence (DNA): TGCGCCAGCAGCCCCGGGGATTACAATGAGCAGTTCTTC. Residues: CASSPGDYNEQFF.

The chain is built from TRBV9 and TRBJ1-4; no clear D gene. Germline V gives CDR1 SGDLS, CDR2 YYNGEE. The V and J ends lost 0 bases and 0 bases respectively, with 15 bases between them. This CDR3 is 18 amino acids long. CDR3 sequence: CASSVGGRTHATNEKLFF. DNA for the CDR3: TGTGCCAGCAGCGTAGGTGGTAGGACTCATGCAACTAATGAAAAACTGTTTTTT. Full variable domain (remainder filled in from reference TRBV9 and TRBJ1-4): DSGVTQTPKHLITATGQRVTLRCSPRSGDLSVYWYQQSLDQGLQFLIQYYNGEERAKGNILERFSAQQFPDLHSELNLSSLELGDSALYFCASSVGGRTHATNEKLFFGSGTQLSVL.

This clonotype was detected only a few times. The V call is TRBV29-1, the J call TRBJ2-5; no definite D call. The CDR3 is 13 residues long. CDR1 is SQVTM, CDR2 ANQGSEA, per germline. Trimming stripped 4 bases from V and 5 bases from J, with 14 bases between. The CDR3 here is CSVGFTLGETQYF. CDR3 in DNA: TGCAGCGTTGGATTTACCTTAGGGGAGACCCAGTACTTC.

The chain joins TRBV11-1 to TRBJ1-1; no reliable D call. The CDR3 covers 11 residues. Germline loops: CDR1 SGHAT, CDR2 FQDESV (reference sequence). Trimming took off 6 bases at V and 1 base at J, with 3 bases between the two ends. This CDR3 is CASSSNTEAFF. CDR3 in DNA: TGTGCCAGCAGTTCGAACACTGAAGCTTTCTTT.

This clonotype was counted a few times. This chain joins TRBV20-1 and TRBJ2-5; 11 bases are a match to TRBD2. Germline assignment: CDR1 DFQATT and CDR2 SNEGSKA (reference sequence). Losses at the gene ends were 5 bases for V and 3 bases for J; bases not matched to a gene: 2. This CDR3 is 13 amino acids long. The CDR3 here is CSADSGGEETQYF. The CDR3 nucleotides are TGCAGTGCTGATAGCGGGGGGGAAGAGACCCAGTACTTC.

The J gene is TRBJ1-2, the V gene TRBV20-1; D is ambiguous. Trimming left V 0 bases short and J 6 bases short, with 14 bases between. Germline CDR1 DFQATT, CDR2 SNEGSKA (reference sequence). The CDR3 has 14 amino acids. CDR3: CSARERAGVDGYTF. The CDR3 DNA is TGCAGTGCTAGAGAACGGGCCGGGGTAGATGGCTACACCTTC.

The V gene is TRBV28, the J gene TRBJ1-5; D unresolved. Germline V gives CDR1 MDHEN, CDR2 SYDVKM. V lost 5 bases and J lost 0, with 5 bases in between. The CDR3 is 13 residues long. The CDR3 region is CASSPYSNQPQHF. Here the CDR3 DNA reads TGTGCCAGCAGTCCCTATAGCAATCAGCCCCAGCATTTT.

This clonotype was counted only a few times. The CDR3 coding sequence is TGTGCCAGCAGGTGGGGGCAAGATACGCAGTATTTT. Its translation: CASRWGQDTQYF. This rearrangement joins TRBV7-9 to TRBJ2-3, with a possible D match to TRBD1 (6 bases). Germline CDR1 and CDR2: SEHNR and FQNEAQ (reference sequence). The CDR3 is 12 residues long. V gave up 6 bases and J gave up 5 bases, with 9 bases separating them.

The chain couples TRBV4-1 to TRBJ1-1; 7 bases line up with TRBD1. Germline V CDR1 and CDR2: MGHRA, YSYEKL. The J segment lost 1 base and the V segment lost 1 base, leaving 6 bases of the junction unmatched. This CDR3 has 16 amino acids. CDR3 in amino acids: CASSQGKGAGNTEAFF. The CDR3 DNA reads TGCGCCAGCAGCCAAGGGAAGGGGGCCGGGAACACTGAAGCTTTCTTT.

This clonotype was seen repeatedly, ten times or more. J is TRBJ2-7 and V is TRBV6-4; D is unresolved. Germline CDR1 reads MRHNA; CDR2 reads SNTAGT. The length of the CDR3 is 15 residues. Deletions cut 5 bases from V and 2 bases from J, with 16 bases between. The CDR3 DNA reads TGTGCCAGCAGTTCCCCCCAGTTCCCTCCCTACGAGCAGTACTTC. Its translation: CASSSPQFPPYEQYF.

The chain combines TRBV4-2 with TRBJ2-3; 15 positions match TRBD2. V lost 8 bases and J lost 1; bases outside the gene matches: 7. CDR1 LGHNA and CDR2 YNFKEQ come from the germline V gene. The CDR3 extends over 17 amino acids. The CDR3 nucleotides read TGTGCCAGCGCCGGGACTAGCGGGGGGAGTGGCACAGATACGCAGTATTTT. This translates into CASAGTSGGSGTDTQYF.

J is TRBJ2-4 and V is TRBV19; no reliable D call. V dropped 1 base and J dropped 13 bases, with 11 bases sitting between them. The CDR3 is 12 amino acids. Looked up from germline, CDR1 is LNHDA and CDR2 is SQIVND (reference sequence). CDR3 residues: CASSIGGLEQYF. The DNA for the CDR3 is TGTGCCAGTAGTATAGGTGGATTGGAGCAGTACTTC.